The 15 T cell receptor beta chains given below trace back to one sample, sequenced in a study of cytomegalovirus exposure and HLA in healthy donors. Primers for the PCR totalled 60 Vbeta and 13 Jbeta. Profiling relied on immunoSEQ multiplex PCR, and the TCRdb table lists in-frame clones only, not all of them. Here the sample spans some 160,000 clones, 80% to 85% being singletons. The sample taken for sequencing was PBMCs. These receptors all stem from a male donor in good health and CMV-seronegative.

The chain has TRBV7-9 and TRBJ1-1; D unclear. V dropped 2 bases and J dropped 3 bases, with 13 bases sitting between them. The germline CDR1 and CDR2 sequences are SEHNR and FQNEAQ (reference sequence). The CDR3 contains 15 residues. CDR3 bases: TGTGCCAGCAGCTTACCAACCGGGAGCGACACTGAAGCTTTCTTT. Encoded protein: CASSLPTGSDTEAFF.

The CDR3 DNA follows: TGCGCCAGCAGCCGACAGGGAGGCCAAGAGACCCAGTACTTC. Translating gives CASSRQGGQETQYF. The rearrangement links TRBV5-1 to TRBJ2-5, with D possibly matching TRBD1 (7 bases). The CDR3 contains 14 residues. Germline CDR1 SGHRS, CDR2 YFSETQ. Between the trimmed V and J ends, which lost 4 bases and 1 base, there was a span of 11 bases.

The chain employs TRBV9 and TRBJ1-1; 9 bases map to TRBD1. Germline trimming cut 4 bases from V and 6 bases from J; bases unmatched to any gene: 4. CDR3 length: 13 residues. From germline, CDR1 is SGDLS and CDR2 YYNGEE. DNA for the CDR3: TGTGCCAGCAGCCGGGACAGGGCCGCTGAAGCTTTCTTT. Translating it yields CASSRDRAAEAFF.

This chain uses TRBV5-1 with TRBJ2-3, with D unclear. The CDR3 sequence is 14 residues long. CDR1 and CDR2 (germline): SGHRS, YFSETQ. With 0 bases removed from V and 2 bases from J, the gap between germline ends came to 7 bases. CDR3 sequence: CASSLDPLTDTQYF. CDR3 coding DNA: TGCGCCAGCAGCTTGGATCCTCTCACAGATACGCAGTATTTT.

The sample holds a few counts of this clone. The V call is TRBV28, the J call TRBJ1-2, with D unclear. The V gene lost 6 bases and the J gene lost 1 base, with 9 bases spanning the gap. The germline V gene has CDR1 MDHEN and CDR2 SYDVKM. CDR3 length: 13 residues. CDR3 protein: CASSPPYNYGYTF. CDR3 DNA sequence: TGTGCCAGCAGCCCCCCTTATAACTATGGCTACACCTTC.

The CDR3 nucleotides read TGTGCCAGCAGCACTACAGGTGTTAGCACCGGGGAGCTGTTTTTT. It codes for CASSTTGVSTGELFF. The chain has TRBV11-3 and TRBJ2-2, with D tentatively TRBD1 (5 bases). V was clipped by 5 bases and J by 4 bases, with 14 bases between them. CDR3 length equals 15 residues. The V gene's germline CDR1 is SGHNT and CDR2 YENEEA. Drawing the rest from reference TRBV11-3 and TRBJ2-2, the complete variable domain is EAGVVQSPRYKIIEKKQPVAFWCNPISGHNTLYWYLQNLGQGPELLIRYENEEAVDDSQLPKDRFSAERLKGVDSTLKIQPAELGDSAVYLCASSTTGVSTGELFFGEGSRLTVL.

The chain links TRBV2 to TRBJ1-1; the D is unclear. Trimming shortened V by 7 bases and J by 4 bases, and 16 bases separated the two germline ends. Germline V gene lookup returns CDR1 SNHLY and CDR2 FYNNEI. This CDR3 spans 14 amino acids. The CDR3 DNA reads TGTGCCAGCACCTCCGCCCGGGTTCCCACTGAAGCTTTCTTT. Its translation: CASTSARVPTEAFF. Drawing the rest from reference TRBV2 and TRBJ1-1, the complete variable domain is EPEVTQTPSHQVTQMGQEVILRCVPISNHLYFYWYRQILGQKVEFLVSFYNNEISEKSEIFDDQFSVERPDGSNFTLKIRSTKLEDSAMYFCASTSARVPTEAFFGQGTRLTVV.

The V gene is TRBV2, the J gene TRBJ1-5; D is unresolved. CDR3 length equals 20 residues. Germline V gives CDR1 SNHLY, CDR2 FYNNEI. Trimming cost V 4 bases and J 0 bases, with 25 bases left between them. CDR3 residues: CASSASLSIARLYSNQPQHF. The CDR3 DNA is TGTGCCAGCAGTGCTAGCCTCTCGATTGCTAGATTATATAGCAATCAGCCCCAGCATTTT. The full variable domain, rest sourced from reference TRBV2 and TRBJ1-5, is EPEVTQTPSHQVTQMGQEVILRCVPISNHLYFYWYRQILGQKVEFLVSFYNNEISEKSEIFDDQFSVERPDGSNFTLKIRSTKLEDSAMYFCASSASLSIARLYSNQPQHFGDGTRLSIL.

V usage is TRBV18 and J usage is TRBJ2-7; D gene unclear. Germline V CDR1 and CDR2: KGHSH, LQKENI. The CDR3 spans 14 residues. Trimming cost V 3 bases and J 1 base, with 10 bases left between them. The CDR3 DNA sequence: TGTGCCAGCTCACCTGTTCAGACTTCCTACGAGCAGTACTTC. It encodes CASSPVQTSYEQYF.

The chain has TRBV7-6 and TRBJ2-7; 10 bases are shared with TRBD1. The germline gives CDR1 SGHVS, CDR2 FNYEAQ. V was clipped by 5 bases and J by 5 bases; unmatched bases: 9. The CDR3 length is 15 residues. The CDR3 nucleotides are TGTGCCAGCAGCGTATTTGGACAGGGGGTCAACGAGCAGTACTTC. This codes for CASSVFGQGVNEQYF.

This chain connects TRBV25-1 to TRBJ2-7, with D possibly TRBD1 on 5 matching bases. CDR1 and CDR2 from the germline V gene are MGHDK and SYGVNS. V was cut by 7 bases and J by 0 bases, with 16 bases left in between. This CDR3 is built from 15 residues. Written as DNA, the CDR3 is TGTGCCAGCACCCCCTCGACAGCGTCCTCCTACGAGCAGTACTTC. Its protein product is CASTPSTASSYEQYF.

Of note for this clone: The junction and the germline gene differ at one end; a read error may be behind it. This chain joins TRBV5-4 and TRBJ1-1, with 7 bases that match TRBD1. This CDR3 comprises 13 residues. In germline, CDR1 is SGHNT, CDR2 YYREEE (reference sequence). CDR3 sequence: CASSSTGNAEAFF. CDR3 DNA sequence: TGTGCCAGCAGTTCGACAGGGAACGCTGAAGCTTTCTTT.

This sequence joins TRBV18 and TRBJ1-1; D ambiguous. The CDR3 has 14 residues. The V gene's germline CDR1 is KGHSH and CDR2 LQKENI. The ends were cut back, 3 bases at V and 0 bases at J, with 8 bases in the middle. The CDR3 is CASSPRDLNTEAFF. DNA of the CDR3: TGTGCCAGCTCACCTCGAGATCTGAACACTGAAGCTTTCTTT.

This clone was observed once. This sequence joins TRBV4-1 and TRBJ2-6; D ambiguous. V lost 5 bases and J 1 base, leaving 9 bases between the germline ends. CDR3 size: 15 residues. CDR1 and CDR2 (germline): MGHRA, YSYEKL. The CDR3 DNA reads TGCGCCAGCAGCAAACAGCTATCTGGGGCCAACGTCCTGACTTTC. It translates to CASSKQLSGANVLTF.

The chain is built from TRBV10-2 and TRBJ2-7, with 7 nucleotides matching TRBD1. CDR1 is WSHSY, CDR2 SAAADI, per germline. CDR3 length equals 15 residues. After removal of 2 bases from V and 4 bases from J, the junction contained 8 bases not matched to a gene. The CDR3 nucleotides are TGCGCCAGCAGTGAGCCCGACAGGGATCTATACGAGCAGTACTTC. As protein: CASSEPDRDLYEQYF.